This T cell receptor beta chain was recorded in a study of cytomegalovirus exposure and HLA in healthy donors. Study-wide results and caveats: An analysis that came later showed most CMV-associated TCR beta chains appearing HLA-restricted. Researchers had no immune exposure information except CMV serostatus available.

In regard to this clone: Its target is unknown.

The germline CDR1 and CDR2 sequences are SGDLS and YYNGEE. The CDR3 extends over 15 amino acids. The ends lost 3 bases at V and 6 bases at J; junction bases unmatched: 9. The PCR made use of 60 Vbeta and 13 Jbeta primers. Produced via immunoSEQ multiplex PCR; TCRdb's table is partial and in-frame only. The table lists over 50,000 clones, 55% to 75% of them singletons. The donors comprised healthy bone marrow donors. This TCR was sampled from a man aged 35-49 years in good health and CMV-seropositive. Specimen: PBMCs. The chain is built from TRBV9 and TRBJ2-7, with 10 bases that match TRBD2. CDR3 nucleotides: TGTGCCAGCAGCGCCACCACTAGCGGGATGGGCGAGCAGTACTTC. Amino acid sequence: CASSATTSGMGEQYF. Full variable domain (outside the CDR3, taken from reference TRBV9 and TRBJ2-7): DSGVTQTPKHLITATGQRVTLRCSPRSGDLSVYWYQQSLDQGLQFLIQYYNGEERAKGNILERFSAQQFPDLHSELNLSSLELGDSALYFCASSATTSGMGEQYFGPGTRLTVT.